The 27 T cell receptor beta chains given below trace back to one sample, sequenced in a study of immune evolution from preneoplasia to lung adenocarcinoma. This table comes from immunoSEQ multiplex PCR, and its TCRdb copy is limited to in-frame clones, with some not included. Here the sample spans some 7,800 clones, 72% being singletons. The specimen was FFPE lung adenocarcinoma in situ tissue. These receptors originate from a donor at least 70 years old with lung adenocarcinoma. Some clones in this sample may be carry-over from other donors' samples.

V gene TRBV11-3 combines with J gene TRBJ1-2; D is unresolved. V was trimmed by 2 bases and J by 7 bases, leaving 11 bases between them. This CDR3 has 13 amino acids. In germline, CDR1 is SGHNT, CDR2 YENEEA. CDR3 protein: CASSLLPQSGYTF. CDR3 DNA sequence: TGTGCCAGCAGCTTATTGCCCCAGTCTGGCTACACCTTC.

This clone was observed a few times. The chain links TRBV10-3 to TRBJ1-6, with D maybe TRBD1 (5 bases). V gave up 3 bases and J gave up 9 bases, with 9 bases separating them. From germline, CDR1 is ENHRY and CDR2 SYGVKD. The CDR3 is made up of 13 amino acids. The CDR3, as DNA: TGTGCCATCAGTGATCAGGGCCGTTCACCCCTCCACTTT. This gives the protein CAISDQGRSPLHF.

The V call is TRBV19, the J call TRBJ1-1; 7 nucleotides match TRBD1. V gave up 9 bases and J gave up 4 bases; unmatched junction bases: 8. CDR3 length: 13 residues. Germline V gene data show CDR1 as LNHDA and CDR2 as SQIVND (reference sequence). Written as DNA, the CDR3 is TGTGCCAGCAGCGACAGGGTCTCCACTGAAGCTTTCTTT. Translation gives CASSDRVSTEAFF.

CDR3 residues: CASSIVGGEKLFF. The DNA of the CDR3 is TGTGCCAGTAGTATAGTTGGGGGTGAAAAACTGTTTTTT. The genes are TRBV19 and TRBJ1-4; D perhaps matches TRBD1 (5 bases). Germline CDR1 and CDR2: LNHDA and SQIVND (reference sequence). The CDR3 covers 13 residues. V was cut by 1 base and J by 7 bases, with 7 bases left in between. Supplemented by reference TRBV19 and TRBJ1-4, the full variable domain reads DGGITQSPKYLFRKEGQNVTLSCEQNLNHDAMYWYRQDPGQGLRLIYYSQIVNDFQKGDIAEGYSVSREKKESFPLTVTSAQKNPTAFYLCASSIVGGEKLFFGSGTQLSVL.

This chain links TRBV11-3 with TRBJ1-4, with 7 bases fitting TRBD1. The CDR3 is 18 amino acids. Germline CDR1 is SGHNT and CDR2 is YENEEA. Losses at the gene ends were 2 bases for V and 0 bases for J; bases not matched to a gene: 9. In DNA, the CDR3 is TGTGCCAGCAGCTTATCAAACCGGGACAGTGCAACTAATGAAAAACTGTTTTTT. It specifies CASSLSNRDSATNEKLFF.

The chain is built from TRBV27 and TRBJ1-1; possibly TRBD1 for D (6 bases). V was clipped by 0 bases and J by 10 bases, with 12 bases between them. CDR1 is MNHEY, CDR2 SMNVEV, per germline (reference sequence). The CDR3 has 13 amino acids. CDR3 loop: CASSLSWGLGAFF. The CDR3 DNA is TGTGCCAGCAGTTTATCCTGGGGGCTGGGAGCTTTCTTT.

The chain uses TRBV18 and TRBJ1-1, with a possible D match to TRBD1 (5 bases). The germline gives CDR1 KGHSH, CDR2 LQKENI. Trimming removed 5 bases at V and 5 bases at J, with 12 bases between. The CDR3 is made up of 13 amino acids. DNA for the CDR3: TGTGCCAGCTCAGGGACGGGGTCAACTGAAGCTTTCTTT. Translation gives CASSGTGSTEAFF.

V usage is TRBV7-2 and J usage is TRBJ2-2, with 10 bases that match TRBD2. Per the germline V gene, CDR1 is SGHTA and CDR2 is FQGNSA. The CDR3 spans 15 residues. Trimming cost V 5 bases and J 7 bases; bases outside gene matches: 7. The CDR3 nucleotides read TGTGCCAGCAGCGCAGCGGGGGGGCCGAACGGGGAGCTGTTTTTT. Protein: CASSAAGGPNGELFF. Variable domain in full (rest from reference TRBV7-2 and TRBJ2-2): GAGVSQSPSNKVTEKGKDVELRCDPISGHTALYWYRQSLGQGLEFLIYFQGNSAPDKSGLPSDRFSAERTGGSVSTLTIQRTQQEDSAVYLCASSAAGGPNGELFFGEGSRLTVL.

This clone was counted once. The chain recombines TRBV15 with TRBJ1-1; D gene uncertain. V was clipped by 2 bases and J by 10 bases, with 20 bases between them. The CDR3 contains 15 residues. Germline CDR1 and CDR2: LNHNV and YYDKDF (reference sequence). CDR3 protein: CATSRPLDRGGRAFF. For the CDR3, the DNA is TGTGCCACCAGCAGACCACTGGACCGTGGAGGTAGAGCTTTCTTT.

The rearrangement joins TRBV18 to TRBJ2-1; possible D gene TRBD2, 7 bases. V lost 3 bases, J lost 14 bases, and 29 bases lay in between. The CDR3 extends over 17 amino acids. From germline, CDR1 is KGHSH and CDR2 LQKENI. The CDR3: CASSPTRTGSTGGTEFF. CDR3 DNA sequence: TGTGCCAGCTCACCGACGCGAACAGGGTCGACGGGGGGAACGGAGTTCTTC.

The J gene is TRBJ1-4, the V gene TRBV5-4; D remains ambiguous. Trimming removed 1 base from V and 4 bases from J, with 8 bases in between. In germline, CDR1 is SGHNT, CDR2 YYREEE (reference sequence). There are 14 residues in the CDR3. In DNA form, the CDR3 reads TGTGCCAGCAGCTTGCCGGACGTTAATGAAAAACTGTTTTTT. This gives the protein CASSLPDVNEKLFF.

This chain's CDR3 is CASSFSDRGHETQYF. CDR3 DNA: TGTGCCAGCAGCTTTTCGGACAGGGGGCACGAGACCCAGTACTTC. V is TRBV5-4 and J is TRBJ2-5, with TRBD1 identical over 11 bases. Germline V gives CDR1 SGHNT, CDR2 YYREEE (reference sequence). The length of the CDR3 is 15 residues. Unmatched junction bases numbered 5, after V lost 2 bases and J lost 5 bases.

In its sample, this clone is medium-sized. This sequence joins TRBV4-1 and TRBJ2-5; 8 nucleotides line up with TRBD2. The V gene's germline CDR1 is MGHRA and CDR2 YSYEKL. This CDR3 region has 16 residues. The V segment lost 0 bases and the J segment 3 bases; nucleotides outside the gene matches: 6. The CDR3 loop reads CASSQDRGGAEETQYF. For the CDR3, the DNA is TGCGCCAGCAGCCAAGATCGGGGGGGAGCCGAAGAGACCCAGTACTTC.

This sequence joins TRBV20-1 and TRBJ1-1, with 7 bases matching TRBD1. Trimming removed 5 bases from V and 7 bases from J; junction bases left unmatched: 4. The CDR3 is 11 residues long. Germline lookup yields CDR1 DFQATT and CDR2 SNEGSKA (reference sequence). CDR3 nucleotide sequence: TGCAGTGCTTTCCGGGACAGTGAAGCTTTCTTT. Protein sequence: CSAFRDSEAFF.

The rearrangement links TRBV19 to TRBJ1-1; D might be TRBD1 (5 bases). V shed 5 bases and J shed 1 base, with 14 bases lying between them. The germline gives CDR1 LNHDA, CDR2 SQIVND (reference sequence). This CDR3 contains 15 residues. CDR3 in amino acids: CASSLTGTGNTEAFF. The CDR3 nucleotides are TGTGCCAGTAGTTTAACCGGGACGGGGAACACTGAAGCTTTCTTT.

This chain joins TRBV19 and TRBJ2-1; TRBD2 might be the D (5 bases). V was pared by 3 bases and J by 4 bases, with 13 bases between. Germline values: CDR1 LNHDA, CDR2 SQIVND (reference sequence). The CDR3 consists of 15 residues. Here the CDR3 reads CASSIVDSRYNEQFF. The CDR3 coding sequence is TGTGCCAGTAGTATTGTGGACTCCCGTTACAATGAGCAGTTCTTC.

The chain carries TRBV4-1 and TRBJ2-5; D gene uncertain. Germline assignment: CDR1 MGHRA and CDR2 YSYEKL. Trimming removed 0 bases from V and 2 bases from J, with 7 bases in between. CDR3 length: 14 amino acids. The CDR3 is CASSQEPRQETQYF. The DNA for the CDR3 is TGCGCCAGCAGCCAAGAGCCCCGACAAGAGACCCAGTACTTC.

The CDR3 region is CASTPGGGSNYGYTF. Here the CDR3 DNA reads TGTGCCAGCACCCCCGGAGGGGGGTCTAACTATGGCTACACCTTC. The chain links TRBV6-1 to TRBJ1-2; perhaps TRBD1 as D (6 bases). V lost 7 bases and J 0 bases, leaving 15 bases between the germline ends. Per the germline V gene, CDR1 is MNHNS and CDR2 is SASEGT. The CDR3 has 15 residues.

This clone has a handful of counts. V is TRBV19 and J is TRBJ2-2, with D perhaps TRBD1 (7 bases). This CDR3 spans 15 amino acids. Germline loops: CDR1 LNHDA, CDR2 SQIVND (reference sequence). The ends were cut back, 6 bases at V and 5 bases at J, with 16 bases in the middle. The CDR3 coding sequence is TGTGCCAGTAGAGCCCAGACAGGGACTACCGGGGAGCTGTTTTTT. This translates into CASRAQTGTTGELFF.

The V call is TRBV7-9, the J call TRBJ1-6; D is undetermined. Trimming removed 7 bases from V and 6 bases from J, with 13 bases in between. The germline V gene has CDR1 SEHNR and CDR2 FQNEAQ (reference sequence). The CDR3 consists of 14 residues. CDR3 in DNA: TGTGCCAGCAACCAAGGAGTCGGTAATTCACCCCTCCACTTT. Amino acids: CASNQGVGNSPLHF. The full variable domain, with the rest looked up from reference TRBV7-9 and TRBJ1-6, is DTGVSQNPRHKITKRGQNVTFRCDPISEHNRLYWYRQTLGQGPEFLTYFQNEAQLEKSRLLSDRFSAERPKGSFSTLEIQRTEQGDSAMYLCASNQGVGNSPLHFGNGTRLTVT.

This clone was recorded once. The rearrangement joins TRBV6-1 to TRBJ2-1; possible D gene TRBD2, 5 bases. This CDR3 comprises 13 residues. The germline V and J ends were trimmed by 0 bases and 7 bases, with 7 bases remaining between them. The germline gives CDR1 MNHNS, CDR2 SASEGT. The CDR3 bases are TGTGCCAGCAGTGAAGCGGAGGCAAATGAGCAGTTCTTC. This encodes CASSEAEANEQFF.

The CDR3 region is CASSVEGQVTDTQYF. The CDR3 nucleotides read TGTGCCAGCAGCGTAGAGGGACAGGTCACAGATACGCAGTATTTT. This chain links TRBV9 with TRBJ2-3; 8 bases are shared with TRBD1. With 0 bases clipped from V and 2 bases from J, the junction kept 2 bases outside the gene matches. The CDR3 consists of 15 residues. Germline CDR1 SGDLS, CDR2 YYNGEE.

CDR3: CASSFRQGAVEQYF. In DNA, the CDR3 is TGTGCCAGCAGTTTCCGACAGGGGGCGGTCGAGCAGTACTTC. V and J are TRBV27 and TRBJ2-7, with TRBD1 identical over 10 bases. Germline CDR1 is MNHEY and CDR2 is SMNVEV (reference sequence). The CDR3 has 14 residues. Losses at the gene ends were 3 bases for V and 6 bases for J; bases not matched to a gene: 5.

This chain connects TRBV5-6 to TRBJ2-7; the D gene is possibly TRBD2 (5 bases). Deletions cut 2 bases from V and 1 base from J, with 7 bases between. The CDR3 sequence is 13 residues long. Germline CDR1 and CDR2: SGHDT and YYEEEE. Here the CDR3 reads CASSFGESYEQYF. CDR3 nucleotide sequence: TGTGCCAGCAGCTTCGGGGAGTCCTACGAGCAGTACTTC.

The chain joins TRBV7-8 to TRBJ1-2; D is possibly TRBD1 (5 bases). V lost 1 base and J lost 5, with 14 bases in between. The CDR3 length is 15 residues. The germline gives CDR1 SGHVS, CDR2 FQNEAQ. The CDR3 sequence: CASSLVDRGFYGYTF. In nucleotides, the CDR3 is TGTGCCAGCAGCTTAGTAGATAGGGGATTTTATGGCTACACCTTC.

V gene TRBV19 combines with J gene TRBJ2-7; no firm D call. This CDR3 contains 13 residues. V lost 6 bases, J lost 4 bases, and 13 bases lay in between. Germline loops: CDR1 LNHDA, CDR2 SQIVND (reference sequence). The CDR3 DNA is TGTGCCAGTAGCTCATCCCCCAGGTACGAGCAGTACTTC. It specifies CASSSSPRYEQYF.

To note about this clone: Germline and junction disagree at one end, which may indicate a read error. The sample carries other DNA sequences with the same CDR3. This chain uses TRBV29-1 with TRBJ2-7; weak D call: TRBD1 (5 bases). Germline-derived CDR1 and CDR2 are SQVTM and ANQGSEA. This CDR3 has 13 residues. CDR3: CSVLVAGRYEQYF. The DNA of the CDR3 is TGCAGCGTATTAGTAGCAGGGCGCTACGAACAGTACTTC.